These 10 T cell receptor beta chains originate from one sample sequenced in a study of blood T cell repertoires in COVID-19. Assay: immunoSEQ multiplex PCR; the TCRdb copy retains only in-frame clones and omits some. The repertoire holds some 140,000 clones, about four fifths seen once, with approximately 32% in the top ten. The sample comprised peripheral blood. These receptor sequences come from a woman aged 60-75 years with acute or convalescent COVID-19.

This chain links TRBV5-3 with TRBJ2-2, with 9 bases matching TRBD1. TRBV5-3 is identified as an open reading frame with a role that is uncertain. The CDR3 loop spans 17 amino acids. V gave up 3 bases and J gave up 6 bases; unmatched junction bases: 12. The CDR3: CARSYRDRVGSAGELFF. In DNA form, the CDR3 reads TGTGCCAGAAGCTACCGGGACAGGGTAGGCTCGGCCGGGGAGCTGTTTTTT.

The V and J genes are TRBV6-5 and TRBJ1-2; D call uncertain. The CDR3 runs 12 residues. V was cut by 6 bases and J by 4 bases, with 9 bases left in between. Germline-derived CDR1 and CDR2 are MNHEY and SVGAGI. The CDR3 region has the DNA TGTGCCAGCAGCGAGGCCGGCTATGGCTACACCTTC. Its protein product is CASSEAGYGYTF.

This chain joins TRBV15 and TRBJ1-5; the D gene is possibly TRBD1 (6 bases). V was trimmed by 8 bases and J by 5 bases, leaving 16 bases between them. Germline CDR1 and CDR2: LNHNV and YYDKDF (reference sequence). This CDR3 comprises 14 residues. The CDR3 DNA follows: TGTGCCACCGGGGGGCGGGGGGCCCATCAGCCCCAGCATTTT. This sequence encodes CATGGRGAHQPQHF.

Only a few counts were recorded for this clone. The CDR3 nucleotides are TGTGCCAGCAGCGTAGTGGGACTTGAAGCTTTCTTT. This translates into CASSVVGLEAFF. V gene TRBV9 combines with J gene TRBJ1-1, with a weak D call TRBD1 (5 bases). CDR1 is SGDLS, CDR2 YYNGEE, per germline. This CDR3 contains 12 residues. The germline V and J ends were trimmed by 0 bases and 7 bases, with 7 bases remaining between them.

This clone is a singleton in its sample. This chain links TRBV2 with TRBJ1-1, with D uncertain. CDR1 SNHLY and CDR2 FYNNEI come from the germline V gene. Trimming pared 8 bases from V and 5 bases from J, leaving 9 bases between. The CDR3 spans 11 residues. CDR3 sequence reads: CASPSGTEAFF. Here the CDR3 DNA reads TGTGCCAGCCCCAGCGGGACTGAAGCTTTCTTT. The entire variable domain, with the rest obtained from reference TRBV2 and TRBJ1-1, is as follows: EPEVTQTPSHQVTQMGQEVILRCVPISNHLYFYWYRQILGQKVEFLVSFYNNEISEKSEIFDDQFSVERPDGSNFTLKIRSTKLEDSAMYFCASPSGTEAFFGQGTRLTVV.

The chain employs TRBV6-5 and TRBJ1-5; 7 bases fit TRBD1. The CDR3 is made up of 15 amino acids. The V segment lost 6 bases and the J segment 4 bases; nucleotides outside the gene matches: 9. Germline CDR1 is MNHEY and CDR2 is SVGAGI. DNA of the CDR3: TGTGCCAGCAGGCCATGGACAGGCGATAATCAGCCCCAGCATTTT. It encodes CASRPWTGDNQPQHF.

This clone was seen a single time. The V call is TRBV18, the J call TRBJ1-2, with D maybe TRBD1 (5 bases). In germline, CDR1 is KGHSH, CDR2 LQKENI. This CDR3 has 15 residues. The germline V and J ends were trimmed by 5 bases and 9 bases, with 22 bases remaining between them. This CDR3 reads CASSGYKGRGESYTF. CDR3 bases: TGTGCCAGCTCAGGCTACAAGGGGCGGGGAGAAAGCTACACCTTC. Full variable domain (remainder filled in from reference TRBV18 and TRBJ1-2): NAGVMQNPRHLVRRRGQEARLRCSPMKGHSHVYWYRQLPEEGLKFMVYLQKENIIDESGMPKERFSAEFPKEGPSILRIQQVVRGDSAAYFCASSGYKGRGESYTFGSGTRLTVV.

V and J are TRBV5-6 and TRBJ1-6; D might be TRBD1 (5 bases). CDR1 is SGHDT, CDR2 YYEEEE, per germline. V was cut by 4 bases and J by 9 bases, with 17 bases left in between. This CDR3 spans 15 amino acids. CDR3 protein: CASSVRGTGGSPLHF. The CDR3 DNA reads TGTGCCAGCAGCGTTCGCGGGACGGGGGGTTCACCCCTCCACTTT.

The gene calls are TRBV19 and TRBJ2-1; D is unresolved. Trimming took off 2 bases at V and 6 bases at J, with 11 bases between the two ends. The length of the CDR3 is 14 residues. Germline V gene data show CDR1 as LNHDA and CDR2 as SQIVND (reference sequence). Here the CDR3 reads CASSILSGFNEQFF. The CDR3 bases are TGTGCCAGTAGTATACTTTCCGGGTTCAATGAGCAGTTCTTC.

The chain is built from TRBV28 and TRBJ1-4; the D is unclear. With 5 bases removed from V and 5 bases from J, the gap between germline ends came to 12 bases. Germline CDR1 MDHEN, CDR2 SYDVKM. The CDR3 extends over 14 amino acids. In DNA form, the CDR3 reads TGTGCCAGCAGTCCGGCGGGGTCCAATGAAAAACTGTTTTTT. Amino acids: CASSPAGSNEKLFF.